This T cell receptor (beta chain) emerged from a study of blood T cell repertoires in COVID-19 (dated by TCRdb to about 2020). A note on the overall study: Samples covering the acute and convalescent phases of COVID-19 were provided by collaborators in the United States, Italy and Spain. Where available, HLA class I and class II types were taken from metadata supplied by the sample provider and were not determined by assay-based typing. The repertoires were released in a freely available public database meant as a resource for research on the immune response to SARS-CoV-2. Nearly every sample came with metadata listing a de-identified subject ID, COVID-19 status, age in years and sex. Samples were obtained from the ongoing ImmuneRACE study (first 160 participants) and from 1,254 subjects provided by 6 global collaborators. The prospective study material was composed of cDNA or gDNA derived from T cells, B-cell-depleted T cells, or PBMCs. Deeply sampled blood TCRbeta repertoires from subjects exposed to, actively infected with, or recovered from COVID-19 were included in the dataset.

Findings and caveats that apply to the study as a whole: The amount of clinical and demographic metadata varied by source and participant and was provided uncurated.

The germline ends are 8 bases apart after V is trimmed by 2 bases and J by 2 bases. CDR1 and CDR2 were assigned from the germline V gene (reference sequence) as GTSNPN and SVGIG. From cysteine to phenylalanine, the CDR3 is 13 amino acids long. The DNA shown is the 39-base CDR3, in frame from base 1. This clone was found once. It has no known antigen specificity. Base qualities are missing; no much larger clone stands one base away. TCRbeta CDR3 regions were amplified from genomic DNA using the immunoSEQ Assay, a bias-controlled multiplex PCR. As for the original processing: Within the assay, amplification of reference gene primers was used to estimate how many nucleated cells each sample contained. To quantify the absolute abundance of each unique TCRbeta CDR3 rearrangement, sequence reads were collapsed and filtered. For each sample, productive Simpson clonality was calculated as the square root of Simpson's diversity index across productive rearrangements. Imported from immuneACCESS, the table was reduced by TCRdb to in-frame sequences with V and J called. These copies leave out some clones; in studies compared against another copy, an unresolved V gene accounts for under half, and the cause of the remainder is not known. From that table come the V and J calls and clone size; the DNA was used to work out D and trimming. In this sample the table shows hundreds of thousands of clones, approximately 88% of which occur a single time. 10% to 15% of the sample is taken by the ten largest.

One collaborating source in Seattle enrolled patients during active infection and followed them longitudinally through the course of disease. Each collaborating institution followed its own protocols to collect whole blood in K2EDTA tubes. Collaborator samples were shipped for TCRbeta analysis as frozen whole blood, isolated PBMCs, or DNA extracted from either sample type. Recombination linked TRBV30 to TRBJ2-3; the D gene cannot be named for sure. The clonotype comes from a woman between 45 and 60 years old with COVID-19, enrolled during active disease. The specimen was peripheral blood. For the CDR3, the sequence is CAWSPLITDTQYF. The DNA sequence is TGTGCCTGGAGTCCACTAATCACAGATACGCAGTATTTT.